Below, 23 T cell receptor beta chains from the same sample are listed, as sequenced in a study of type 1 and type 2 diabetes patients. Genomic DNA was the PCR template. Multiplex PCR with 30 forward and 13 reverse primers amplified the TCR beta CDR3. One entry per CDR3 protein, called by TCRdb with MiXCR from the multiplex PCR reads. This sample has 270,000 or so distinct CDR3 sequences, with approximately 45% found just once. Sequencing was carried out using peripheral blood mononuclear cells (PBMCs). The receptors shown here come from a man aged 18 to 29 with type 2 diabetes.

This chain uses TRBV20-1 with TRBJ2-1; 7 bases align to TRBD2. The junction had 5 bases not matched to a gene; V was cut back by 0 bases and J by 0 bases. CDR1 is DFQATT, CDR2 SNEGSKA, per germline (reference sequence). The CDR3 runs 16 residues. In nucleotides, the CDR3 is TGCAGTGCTAGAGATCTGCGGGAGAGCTCCTACAATGAGCAGTTCTTC. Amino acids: CSARDLRESSYNEQFF.

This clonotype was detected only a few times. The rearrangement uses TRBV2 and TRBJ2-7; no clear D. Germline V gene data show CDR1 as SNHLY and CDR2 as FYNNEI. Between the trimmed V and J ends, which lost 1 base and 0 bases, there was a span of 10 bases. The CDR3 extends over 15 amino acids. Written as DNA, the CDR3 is TGTGCCAGCAGTGAAGTTCAATTTGTCTCCTACGAGCAGTACTTC. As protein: CASSEVQFVSYEQYF.

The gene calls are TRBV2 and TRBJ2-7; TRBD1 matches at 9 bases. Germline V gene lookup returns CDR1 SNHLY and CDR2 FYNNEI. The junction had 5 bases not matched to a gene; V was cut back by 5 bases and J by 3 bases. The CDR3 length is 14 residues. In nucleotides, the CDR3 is TGTGCCAGCAGTCTAGGACAGGGGTACTACGAGCAGTACTTC. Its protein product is CASSLGQGYYEQYF.

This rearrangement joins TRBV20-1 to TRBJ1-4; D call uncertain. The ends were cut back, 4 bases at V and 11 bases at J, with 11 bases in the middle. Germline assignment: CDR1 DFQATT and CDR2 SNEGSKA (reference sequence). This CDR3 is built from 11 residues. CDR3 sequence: CSAMVQEKLFF. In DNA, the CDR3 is TGCAGTGCTATGGTTCAGGAGAAACTGTTTTTT.

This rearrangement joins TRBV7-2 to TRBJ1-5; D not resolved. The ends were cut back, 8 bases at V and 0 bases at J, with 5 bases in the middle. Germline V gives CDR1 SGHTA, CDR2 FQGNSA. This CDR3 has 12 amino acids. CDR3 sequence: CASGFSNQPQHF. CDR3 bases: TGTGCCAGCGGATTTAGCAATCAGCCCCAGCATTTT.

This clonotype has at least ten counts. In nucleotides, the CDR3 is TGTGCCAGCGTACCGGGAGGCCCCGTGGGAGAAGCTTTCTTT. Translation: CASVPGGPVGEAFF. This chain links TRBV6-6 with TRBJ1-1; D gene ambiguous. The CDR3 contains 14 residues. V gave up 8 bases and J gave up 8 bases, with 21 bases separating them. Looked up from germline, CDR1 is MNHNY and CDR2 is SVGAGI (reference sequence).

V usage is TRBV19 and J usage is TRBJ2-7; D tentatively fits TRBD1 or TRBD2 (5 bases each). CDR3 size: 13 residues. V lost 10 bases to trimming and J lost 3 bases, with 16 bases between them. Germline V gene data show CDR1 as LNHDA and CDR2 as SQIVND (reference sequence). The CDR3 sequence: CATSPGAVYEQYF. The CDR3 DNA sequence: TGTGCCACCTCCCCCGGGGCGGTCTACGAGCAGTACTTC.

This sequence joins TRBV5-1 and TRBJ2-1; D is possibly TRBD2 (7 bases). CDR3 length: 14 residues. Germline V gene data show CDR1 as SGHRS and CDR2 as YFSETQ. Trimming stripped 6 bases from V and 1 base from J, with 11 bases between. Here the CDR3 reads CASKRDTSYNEQFF. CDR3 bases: TGCGCCAGCAAGCGGGACACGTCCTACAATGAGCAGTTCTTC. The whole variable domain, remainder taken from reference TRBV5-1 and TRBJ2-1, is KAGVTQTPRYLIKTRGQQVTLSCSPISGHRSVSWYQQTPGQGLQFLFEYFSETQRNKGNFPGRFSGRQFSNSRSEMNVSTLELGDSALYLCASKRDTSYNEQFFGPGTRLTVL.

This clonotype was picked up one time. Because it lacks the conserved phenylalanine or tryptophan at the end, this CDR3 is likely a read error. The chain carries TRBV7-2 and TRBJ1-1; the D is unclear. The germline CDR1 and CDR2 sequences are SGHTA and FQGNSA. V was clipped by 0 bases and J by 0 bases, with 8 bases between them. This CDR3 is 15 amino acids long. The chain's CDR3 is CASSLAAGLNTEAFY. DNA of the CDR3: TGTGCCAGCAGCTTAGCGGCGGGGTTGAACACTGAAGCTTTCTAT.

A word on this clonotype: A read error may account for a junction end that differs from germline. This chain's CDR3 is CASSQEPSNEQFF. DNA for the CDR3: TGTGCTAGCAGCCAAGAACCCAGCAATGAGCAGTTCTTC. The chain couples TRBV7-3 to TRBJ2-1; D gene unclear. The CDR3 sequence is 13 residues long. The germline CDR1 and CDR2 sequences are SGHTA and FQGTGA.

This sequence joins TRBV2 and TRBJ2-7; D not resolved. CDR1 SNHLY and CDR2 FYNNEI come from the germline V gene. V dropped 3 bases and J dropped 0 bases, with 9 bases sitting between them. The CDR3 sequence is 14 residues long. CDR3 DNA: TGTGCCAGCAGTGATCTAGAGCTCTCCTACGAGCAGTACTTC. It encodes CASSDLELSYEQYF.

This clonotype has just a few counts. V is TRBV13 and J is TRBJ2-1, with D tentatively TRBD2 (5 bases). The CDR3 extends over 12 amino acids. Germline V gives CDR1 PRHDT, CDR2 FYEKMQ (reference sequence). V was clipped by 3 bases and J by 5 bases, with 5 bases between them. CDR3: CASSFGDNEQFF. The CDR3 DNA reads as TGTGCCAGCAGCTTCGGGGACAATGAGCAGTTCTTC.

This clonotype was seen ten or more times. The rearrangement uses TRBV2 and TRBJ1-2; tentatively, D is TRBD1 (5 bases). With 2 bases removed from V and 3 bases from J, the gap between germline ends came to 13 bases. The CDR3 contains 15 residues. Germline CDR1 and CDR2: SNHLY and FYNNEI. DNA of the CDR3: TGTGCCAGCAGTGAATGGGGGGAGTGGGACTATGGCTACACCTTC. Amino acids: CASSEWGEWDYGYTF. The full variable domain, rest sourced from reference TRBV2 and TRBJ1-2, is EPEVTQTPSHQVTQMGQEVILRCVPISNHLYFYWYRQILGQKVEFLVSFYNNEISEKSEIFDDQFSVERPDGSNFTLKIRSTKLEDSAMYFCASSEWGEWDYGYTFGSGTRLTVV.

DNA for the CDR3: TGCGCCAGCAGCCAATGGACAGGGCCCACTGAAGCTTTCTTT. The encoded protein is CASSQWTGPTEAFF. The V and J genes are TRBV4-1 and TRBJ1-1; TRBD1 agrees at 8 bases. The CDR3 totals 14 residues. Germline V CDR1 and CDR2: MGHRA, YSYEKL. Trimming took 2 bases from V and 4 from J; bases not matched to a gene: 3.

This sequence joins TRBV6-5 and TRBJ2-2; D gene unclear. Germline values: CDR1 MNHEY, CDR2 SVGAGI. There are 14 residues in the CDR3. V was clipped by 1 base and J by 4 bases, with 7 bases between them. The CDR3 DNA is TGTGCCAGCAGTTACTTGGTGGGCACCGGGGAGCTGTTTTTT. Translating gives CASSYLVGTGELFF.

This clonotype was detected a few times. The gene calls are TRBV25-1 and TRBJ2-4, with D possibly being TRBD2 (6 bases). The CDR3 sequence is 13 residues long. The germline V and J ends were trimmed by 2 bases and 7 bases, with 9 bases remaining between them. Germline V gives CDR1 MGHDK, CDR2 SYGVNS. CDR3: CASSEGGVNIQYF. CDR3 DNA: TGTGCCAGCAGTGAAGGAGGGGTGAACATTCAGTACTTC. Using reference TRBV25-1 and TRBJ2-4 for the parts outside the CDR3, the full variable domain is EADIYQTPRYLVIGTGKKITLECSQTMGHDKMYWYQQDPGMELHLIHYSYGVNSTEKGDLSSESTVSRIRTEHFPLTLESARPSHTSQYLCASSEGGVNIQYFGAGTRLSVL.

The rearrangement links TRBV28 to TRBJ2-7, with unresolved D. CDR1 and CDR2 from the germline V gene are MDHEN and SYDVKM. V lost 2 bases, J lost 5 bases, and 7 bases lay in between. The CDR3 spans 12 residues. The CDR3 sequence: CASSLRENEQYF. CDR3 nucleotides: TGTGCCAGCAGTTTAAGGGAAAACGAGCAGTACTTC.

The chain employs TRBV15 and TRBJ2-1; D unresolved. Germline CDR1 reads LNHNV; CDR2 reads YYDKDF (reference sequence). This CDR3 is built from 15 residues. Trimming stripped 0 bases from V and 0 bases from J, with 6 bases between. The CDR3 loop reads CATSRESSSYNEQFF. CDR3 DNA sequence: TGTGCCACCAGCAGAGAGTCGAGCTCCTACAATGAGCAGTTCTTC.

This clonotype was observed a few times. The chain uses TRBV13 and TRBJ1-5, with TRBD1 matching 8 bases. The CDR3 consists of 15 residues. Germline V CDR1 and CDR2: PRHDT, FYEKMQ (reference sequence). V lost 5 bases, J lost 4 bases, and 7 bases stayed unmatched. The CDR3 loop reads CASSLGTGGNQPQHF. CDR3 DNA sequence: TGTGCCAGCAGCCTCGGCACAGGGGGAAATCAGCCCCAGCATTTT.

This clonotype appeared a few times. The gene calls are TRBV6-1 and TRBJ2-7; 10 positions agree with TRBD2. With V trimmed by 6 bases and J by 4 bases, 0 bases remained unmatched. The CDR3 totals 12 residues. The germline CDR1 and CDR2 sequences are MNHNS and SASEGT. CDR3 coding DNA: TGTGCCAGCAGACTAGCGGGGTACGAGCAGTACTTC. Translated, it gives CASRLAGYEQYF.

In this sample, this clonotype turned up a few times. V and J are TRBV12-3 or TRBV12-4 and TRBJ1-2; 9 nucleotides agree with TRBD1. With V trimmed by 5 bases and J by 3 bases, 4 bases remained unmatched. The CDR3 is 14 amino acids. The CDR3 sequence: CASSPTGGHYGYTF. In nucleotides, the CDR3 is TGTGCCAGCAGTCCGACAGGGGGTCACTATGGCTACACCTTC.

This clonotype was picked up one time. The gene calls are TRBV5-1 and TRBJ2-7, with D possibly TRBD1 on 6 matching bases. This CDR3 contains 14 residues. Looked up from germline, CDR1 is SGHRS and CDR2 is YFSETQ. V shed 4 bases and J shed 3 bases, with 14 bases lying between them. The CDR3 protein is CASSPGGQNYEQYF. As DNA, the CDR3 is TGCGCCAGCAGCCCAGGCGGACAGAACTACGAGCAGTACTTC.

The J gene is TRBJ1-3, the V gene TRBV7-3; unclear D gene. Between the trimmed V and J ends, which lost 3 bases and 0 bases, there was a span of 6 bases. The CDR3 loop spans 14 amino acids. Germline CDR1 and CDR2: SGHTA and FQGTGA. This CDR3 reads CASSFTSSGNTIYF. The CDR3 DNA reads TGTGCCAGCAGCTTTACTTCCTCTGGAAACACCATATATTTT.